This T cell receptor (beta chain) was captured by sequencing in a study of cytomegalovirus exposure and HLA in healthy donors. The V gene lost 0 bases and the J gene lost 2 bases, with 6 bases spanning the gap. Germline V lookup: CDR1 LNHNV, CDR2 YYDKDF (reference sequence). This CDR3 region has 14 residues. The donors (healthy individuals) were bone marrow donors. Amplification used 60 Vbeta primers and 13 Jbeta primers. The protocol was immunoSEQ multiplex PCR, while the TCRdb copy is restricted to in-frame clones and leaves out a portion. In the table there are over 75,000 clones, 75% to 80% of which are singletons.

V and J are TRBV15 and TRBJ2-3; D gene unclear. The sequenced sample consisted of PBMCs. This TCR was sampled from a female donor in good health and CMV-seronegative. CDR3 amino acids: CATSRDILTDTQYF. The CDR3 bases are TGTGCCACCAGCAGAGATATCCTCACAGATACGCAGTATTTT.